The 30 T cell receptor beta chains reported below all come from one sample, sequenced in a study of blood T cells in healthy people across ages. Using a J-beta primer mix together with a sample-barcoded 5' primer, a second PCR was run for about 7 to 12 cycles. TCRdb ran MiXCR on the 5' RACE reads and lists one entry per CDR3 protein. Counted here are around 800,000 distinct CDR3 sequences, about 42% occurring once; the ten biggest clones make up over 15%. The sequenced sample was blood. These receptor sequences come from a man older than 75 in good health.

This clonotype was seen more than once but under ten times. The CDR3 DNA reads TGTGCCAGCAGCTTAACCATCACAGATACGCAGTATTTT. It codes for CASSLTITDTQYF. The chain links TRBV5-4 to TRBJ2-3; D gene ambiguous. There are 13 residues in the CDR3. Germline CDR1 is SGHNT and CDR2 is YYREEE (reference sequence). Trimming removed 2 bases at V and 2 bases at J, with 6 bases between.

Worth noting for this clonotype: One junction end disagrees with the germline gene, perhaps due to a read error. The J gene is TRBJ1-2, the V gene TRBV7-2; D not resolved. Germline V gene sequence: CDR1 SGHTA, CDR2 FQGNSA. The CDR3 spans 17 residues. The CDR3 loop is CANSRRGPGETNCGYTF. In nucleotides, the CDR3 is TGTGCCAACAGCAGACGGGGTCCTGGGGAAACTAACTGTGGCTACACCTTC.

Details on this clonotype: An end of the junction does not agree with germline; a read error may underlie this. This rearrangement joins TRBV10-3 to TRBJ2-4; the match to TRBD1 covers 7 bases. CDR3 length equals 15 residues. Germline V gene data show CDR1 as ENHRY and CDR2 as SYGVKD. CDR3 sequence: CDISGAGGNKNIQYF. The CDR3 DNA is TGTGACATCAGTGGGGCAGGGGGTAACAAAAACATTCAGTACTTC.

In this sample, this clonotype turned up a few times. The chain recombines TRBV15 with TRBJ2-7; 10 bases fit TRBD2. Looked up from germline, CDR1 is LNHNV and CDR2 is YYDKDF (reference sequence). The CDR3 runs 16 residues. The V and J ends lost 2 bases and 2 bases, in that order; junction bases with no gene match: 6. The chain's CDR3 is CATSRQWTSGTYEQYF. CDR3 nucleotide sequence: TGTGCCACCAGCAGACAGTGGACTAGCGGAACCTACGAGCAGTACTTC.

A word on this clonotype: This sequence may be a read error, since a much larger clone differs from it by one base. The chain recombines TRBV4-3 with TRBJ2-7, with D possibly TRBD2 on 6 matching bases. This CDR3 is built from 16 residues. CDR1 LGHNA and CDR2 YSLEER come from the germline V gene. V was cut by 3 bases and J by 7 bases, with 22 bases left in between. CDR3 region: CASSQGTEMRVNEQYF. The CDR3 DNA reads TGCGCCAGCAGCCAGGGGACTGAGATGCGGGTGAATGAGCAGTACTTC.

There are a few counts of this clonotype. The chain uses TRBV12-3 or TRBV12-4 and TRBJ1-6; D unclear. V lost 7 bases to trimming and J lost 10 bases, with 11 bases between them. The CDR3 runs 12 residues. This CDR3 reads CASNIDSSPLHF. CDR3 DNA: TGTGCCAGCAACATTGACTCATCACCCCTCCACTTT.

V gene TRBV2 combines with J gene TRBJ2-7, with D perhaps matching TRBD1 or TRBD2 (6 bases each). The CDR3 consists of 15 residues. Germline V lookup: CDR1 SNHLY, CDR2 FYNNEI. V dropped 6 bases and J dropped 6 bases, with 21 bases sitting between them. Written as DNA, the CDR3 is TGTGCCAGCAGCCCACTTGAGGGGGGTGCAGCCGAGCAGTACTTC. As protein: CASSPLEGGAAEQYF.

The genes are TRBV30 and TRBJ1-2; D gene ambiguous. V was pared by 0 bases and J by 7 bases, with 6 bases between. This CDR3 is built from 11 residues. Looked up from germline, CDR1 is GTSNPN and CDR2 is SVGIG (reference sequence). The CDR3 nucleotides read TGTGCCTGGAGTGTAATGGCTGGCTACACCTTC. As protein: CAWSVMAGYTF.

The V gene is TRBV20-1, the J gene TRBJ1-5, with unresolved D. There are 13 residues in the CDR3. Trimming cost V 3 bases and J 2 bases, with 8 bases left between them. The germline CDR1 and CDR2 sequences are DFQATT and SNEGSKA (reference sequence). CDR3 bases: TGCAGTGCTAGCGACGGCGGCAATCAGCCCCAGCATTTT. Amino acids: CSASDGGNQPQHF.

This clonotype has ten or more counts. The rearrangement joins TRBV18 to TRBJ2-1; 7 bases fit TRBD1. Germline V lookup: CDR1 KGHSH, CDR2 LQKENI. The CDR3 contains 14 residues. V shed 6 bases, J shed 3 bases, and the junction held 5 bases outside the gene matches. The CDR3 DNA is TGTGCCAGCTCTAGGGGGCTCGACTACAATGAGCAGTTCTTC. It specifies CASSRGLDYNEQFF.

The chain has TRBV20-1 and TRBJ1-5, with a tentative D call TRBD1 (5 bases). The CDR3 is made up of 14 amino acids. V lost 5 bases and J 0 bases, leaving 11 bases between the germline ends. Germline CDR1 is DFQATT and CDR2 is SNEGSKA (reference sequence). CDR3 in DNA: TGCAGTGCTCCCCTGGGGGGTAGCAATCAGCCCCAGCATTTT. Protein sequence: CSAPLGGSNQPQHF.

Details on this clonotype: At one end the junction does not follow the germline gene, possibly because of a read error. The rearrangement uses TRBV28 and TRBJ2-6; possibly TRBD2 for D (5 bases). From germline, CDR1 is MDHEN and CDR2 SYDVKM. This CDR3 is built from 16 residues. In nucleotides, the CDR3 is TGTGCCGGCAGTTTATCGACTAACTCTGGGGCCAACGTCCTGACTTTC. Its translation: CAGSLSTNSGANVLTF. The whole variable domain, remainder taken from reference TRBV28 and TRBJ2-6, is DVKVTQSSRYLVKRTGEKVFLECVQDMDHENMFWYRQDPGLGLRLIYFSYDVKMKEKGDIPEGYSVSREKKERFSLILESASTNQTSMYLCAGSLSTNSGANVLTFGAGSRLTVL.

The J gene is TRBJ2-5, the V gene TRBV7-2, with D possibly TRBD1 on 6 matching bases. This CDR3 region has 16 residues. CDR1 is SGHTA and CDR2 is FQGNSA in the germline V gene. V lost 5 bases, J lost 5 bases, and 21 bases lay in between. The DNA for the CDR3 is TGTGCCAGCAGCCCGCGTCTTTCCCCTGGGGGCGAGACCCAGTACTTC. It yields the protein CASSPRLSPGGETQYF.

This clonotype was seen a handful of times. CDR3 in DNA: TGTGCCAGCAGTGAATTTATGGCTCCCTTAGGGGAGACCCAGTACTTC. Its protein product is CASSEFMAPLGETQYF. The chain has TRBV25-1 and TRBJ2-5, with D unresolved. Germline lookup yields CDR1 MGHDK and CDR2 SYGVNS. This CDR3 region has 16 residues. Trimming removed 1 base at V and 5 bases at J, with 17 bases between.

The rearrangement joins TRBV12-3 or TRBV12-4 to TRBJ1-5, with D hard to call. The length of the CDR3 is 16 residues. Trimming removed 2 bases from V and 2 bases from J, with 13 bases in between. In DNA, the CDR3 is TGTGCCAGCAGTTTAAGGGCAAACTTAGGCAATCAGCCCCAGCATTTT. This codes for CASSLRANLGNQPQHF.

This clonotype was seen once. The rearrangement links TRBV29-1 to TRBJ2-7, with 12 bases aligning to TRBD2. After removal of 5 bases from V and 2 bases from J, the junction contained 10 bases not matched to a gene. The V gene's germline CDR1 is SQVTM and CDR2 ANQGSEA. The CDR3 sequence is 16 residues long. CDR3 residues: CSVRVTSGGNPYEQYF. DNA for the CDR3: TGCAGCGTTCGGGTGACTAGCGGGGGTAATCCCTACGAGCAGTACTTC.

This chain connects TRBV20-1 to TRBJ2-1; D is uncertain. Germline CDR1 and CDR2: DFQATT and SNEGSKA (reference sequence). V lost 0 bases, J lost 4 bases, and 7 bases lay in between. The CDR3 length is 13 residues. Written as DNA, the CDR3 is TGCAGTGCTAGAGATCGGATGTACAATGAGCAGTTCTTC. It translates to CSARDRMYNEQFF.

The V call is TRBV5-6, the J call TRBJ2-3; 7 nucleotides agree with TRBD1. Germline CDR1 SGHDT, CDR2 YYEEEE. The length of the CDR3 is 14 residues. V lost 2 bases and J lost 7; bases outside the gene matches: 7. Here the CDR3 reads CASSLQGFVNTQYF. The DNA of the CDR3 is TGTGCCAGCAGCTTACAGGGGTTCGTAAATACGCAGTATTTT.

The V call is TRBV7-2, the J call TRBJ2-2, with 10 nucleotides matching TRBD1. V dropped 5 bases and J dropped 5; count of bases not matched to a gene: 8. This CDR3 is built from 16 residues. The germline V gene encodes CDR1 SGHTA and CDR2 FQGNSA. For the CDR3, the DNA is TGTGCCAGCAGCCGCGGACAGGGGGTTGGTACCGGGGAGCTGTTTTTT. Translated, it gives CASSRGQGVGTGELFF.

This clonotype occurred many times. The chain couples TRBV7-2 to TRBJ2-7, with 10 bases lining up with TRBD2. The V segment lost 5 bases and the J segment 6 bases; nucleotides outside the gene matches: 10. The CDR3 totals 15 residues. Looked up from germline, CDR1 is SGHTA and CDR2 is FQGNSA. CDR3: CASSLGLANPLEQYF. In nucleotides, the CDR3 is TGTGCCAGCAGCCTGGGACTAGCGAACCCCCTCGAGCAGTACTTC.

The genes are TRBV6-5 and TRBJ1-1; 9 bases map to TRBD1. CDR1 and CDR2 (germline): MNHEY, SVGAGI. The CDR3 loop spans 15 amino acids. After removal of 7 bases from V and 2 bases from J, the junction contained 8 bases not matched to a gene. CDR3 nucleotide sequence: TGTGCCAGCAACCGAGGACAGGGGAAAAACACTGAAGCTTTCTTT. Protein product: CASNRGQGKNTEAFF.

A few counts support this clonotype. The CDR3 coding sequence is TGCGCCAGCAGCTTACCCGGGACATATCAAGAGACCCAGTACTTC. This sequence encodes CASSLPGTYQETQYF. The genes are TRBV5-1 and TRBJ2-5; D is possibly TRBD1 (6 bases). The CDR3 is 15 residues long. The V end lost 2 bases, the J end lost 2 bases, and 13 bases lay between the germline ends. CDR1 SGHRS and CDR2 YFSETQ come from the germline V gene.

In the case of this clonotype: Its ends do not fully match the called genes, so a read error is possible. This sequence joins TRBV29-1 and TRBJ2-3; possibly TRBD2 for D (5 bases). This CDR3 comprises 14 residues. Germline-derived CDR1 and CDR2 are SQVTM and ANQGSEA. This chain's CDR3 is CSGSVSAGTDTRYF. CDR3 DNA sequence: TGCAGCGGTAGCGTATCGGCTGGCACAGATACGCGGTATTTT.

In regard to this clonotype: The junction departs from germline at one end; a sequencing error may be responsible. The V call is TRBV7-2, the J call TRBJ2-1; 7 nucleotides align to TRBD2. This CDR3 spans 15 amino acids. From germline, CDR1 is SGHTA and CDR2 FQGNSA. CDR3 region: CVSSLAGLTYNEQFF. As DNA, the CDR3 is TGTGTCAGCAGCTTAGCGGGCCTCACCTACAATGAGCAGTTCTTC. Complete variable domain (other parts from reference TRBV7-2 and TRBJ2-1): GAGVSQSPSNKVTEKGKDVELRCDPISGHTALYWYRQSLGQGLEFLIYFQGNSAPDKSGLPSDRFSAERTGGSVSTLTIQRTQQEDSAVYLCVSSLAGLTYNEQFFGPGTRLTVL.

This chain uses TRBV5-1 with TRBJ2-6, with 9 bases matching TRBD1. The V and J ends lost 8 bases and 0 bases, in that order; junction bases with no gene match: 9. Germline loops: CDR1 SGHRS, CDR2 YFSETQ. The CDR3 is made up of 17 amino acids. The CDR3 loop reads CASTTGTGTSGANVLTF. The CDR3 DNA is TGCGCCAGTACAACCGGGACAGGGACCTCTGGGGCCAACGTCCTGACTTTC.

The table lists this clonotype with many counts. The V and J genes are TRBV10-3 and TRBJ2-1, with 12 bases lining up with TRBD2. Germline values: CDR1 ENHRY, CDR2 SYGVKD. Trimming cost V 8 bases and J 0 bases; bases outside gene matches: 5. The CDR3 loop spans 16 amino acids. In DNA, the CDR3 is TGTGCCATCGGATCGACTAGCGGGAGCTCCTACAATGAGCAGTTCTTC. Encoded protein: CAIGSTSGSSYNEQFF.

This clonotype was found a few times. The gene calls are TRBV11-1 and TRBJ2-5; maybe TRBD1 (6 bases). Germline V lookup: CDR1 SGHAT, CDR2 FQDESV (reference sequence). V dropped 4 bases and J dropped 5 bases, with 11 bases sitting between them. CDR3 size: 13 residues. Here the CDR3 reads CASSYTGMETQYF. CDR3 DNA sequence: TGTGCCAGCAGCTATACAGGGATGGAGACCCAGTACTTC.

V is TRBV10-3 and J is TRBJ2-1, with 11 nucleotides matching TRBD1. The CDR3 is made up of 18 amino acids. The germline V gene encodes CDR1 ENHRY and CDR2 SYGVKD. The V gene end was trimmed by 3 bases and the J gene end by 8 bases; junction bases not matched to a gene: 15. The CDR3 DNA is TGTGCCATCAGTGATGCCACCCCGAGGACAGGGGGCATGGATGAGCAGTTCTTC. Translation gives CAISDATPRTGGMDEQFF.

Ten or more counts support this clonotype. The chain is built from TRBV5-1 and TRBJ2-2; 8 nucleotides align to TRBD1. This CDR3 is 16 amino acids long. Unmatched junction bases numbered 5, after V lost 4 bases and J lost 0 bases. Germline CDR1 reads SGHRS; CDR2 reads YFSETQ. The CDR3 DNA follows: TGCGCCAGCAGCACCGGACAGGGAGCGAACACCGGGGAGCTGTTTTTT. Protein sequence: CASSTGQGANTGELFF.

This clonotype was observed a few times. The gene calls are TRBV19 and TRBJ2-1, with 11 nucleotides matching TRBD2. V shed 1 base and J 15 bases; nucleotides not matched to a gene: 5. CDR3 size: 13 residues. Germline-derived CDR1 and CDR2 are LNHDA and SQIVND (reference sequence). CDR3 DNA: TGTGCCAGTAGTATAGGGACTAGCGGGTTTCGGTTCTTC. Amino acids: CASSIGTSGFRFF.